The 26 T cell receptor beta chains below come from one sample, sequenced in a study of shared clonotypes between healthy human individuals. Assay used: immunoSEQ multiplex PCR; TCRdb lists only in-frame clones, some missing. The profile covers approximately 2,000,000 clones, with less than 95% appearing a single time and around 0.4% taken by the ten largest. The sequenced material came from naive CD4+ T cells from PBMCs. As for subset: CD45RA+ positively selected. Receptor source: a man younger than 30 in good health. Some clones in this sample may be carry-over from other donors' samples.

The chain links TRBV6-6 to TRBJ2-1; 11 bases align to TRBD2. The V segment lost 6 bases and the J segment 4 bases; nucleotides outside the gene matches: 5. In germline, CDR1 is MNHNY, CDR2 SVGAGI (reference sequence). The CDR3 length is 15 residues. The CDR3 is CASSQTSGTYNEQFF. The CDR3 nucleotides read TGTGCCAGCAGCCAGACTAGCGGGACATACAATGAGCAGTTCTTC.

This clone came up a few times. The V and J genes are TRBV29-1 and TRBJ1-1; the D is unclear. Germline-derived CDR1 and CDR2 are SQVTM and ANQGSEA. CDR3 length equals 12 residues. V lost 4 bases to trimming and J lost 4 bases, with 10 bases between them. CDR3 nucleotide sequence: TGCAGCGTTGCACAGCGGGGCACTGAAGCTTTCTTT. Amino acid sequence: CSVAQRGTEAFF.

The rearrangement uses TRBV2 and TRBJ2-3; D not certain. The V gene's germline CDR1 is SNHLY and CDR2 FYNNEI. The CDR3 covers 14 residues. Trimming left V 7 bases short and J 0 bases short, with 11 bases between. Here the CDR3 reads CASTKAASTDTQYF. In DNA form, the CDR3 reads TGTGCCAGCACCAAGGCGGCTAGCACAGATACGCAGTATTTT. Together with reference TRBV2 and TRBJ2-3, the CDR3 gives the full variable domain: EPEVTQTPSHQVTQMGQEVILRCVPISNHLYFYWYRQILGQKVEFLVSFYNNEISEKSEIFDDQFSVERPDGSNFTLKIRSTKLEDSAMYFCASTKAASTDTQYFGPGTRLTVL.

The rearrangement links TRBV7-9 to TRBJ2-1, with TRBD2 matching 7 bases. CDR3 length equals 15 residues. With 7 bases clipped from V and 0 bases from J, the junction kept 6 bases outside the gene matches. Germline values: CDR1 SEHNR, CDR2 FQNEAQ (reference sequence). The CDR3 DNA is TGTGCCAGCAACACTTTAGCGGGCTCCTACAATGAGCAGTTCTTC. Its protein product is CASNTLAGSYNEQFF.

Comments on this clone: Other DNA sequences in this sample translate to the same CDR3. The gene calls are TRBV4-3 and TRBJ1-5; a weak D match, TRBD1 (6 bases). The CDR3 has 13 amino acids. Looked up from germline, CDR1 is LGHNA and CDR2 is YSLEER. Trimming took off 3 bases at V and 4 bases at J, with 7 bases between the two ends. For the CDR3, the DNA is TGCGCCAGCAGCCAGGACAGAAATCAGCCCCAGCATTTT. Amino acid sequence: CASSQDRNQPQHF.

This chain joins TRBV28 and TRBJ2-7, with 7 positions matching TRBD2. The V segment lost 4 bases and the J segment 3 bases; nucleotides outside the gene matches: 9. CDR3 length: 15 residues. Per the germline V gene, CDR1 is MDHEN and CDR2 is SYDVKM. CDR3 in DNA: TGTGCCAGCAGTTCTGGGGCTAGCGGCCGCTACGAGCAGTACTTC. Translating gives CASSSGASGRYEQYF.

The genes are TRBV6-5 and TRBJ2-5; a weak D match, TRBD2 (6 bases). CDR3 length equals 15 residues. Between the trimmed V and J ends, which lost 0 bases and 4 bases, there was a span of 12 bases. The V gene's germline CDR1 is MNHEY and CDR2 SVGAGI. CDR3 amino acids: CASSYSSGVGETQYF. CDR3 coding DNA: TGTGCCAGCAGTTACTCCTCGGGAGTAGGAGAGACCCAGTACTTC.

The chain is built from TRBV5-1 and TRBJ1-1; 10 bases align to TRBD1. The V gene's germline CDR1 is SGHRS and CDR2 YFSETQ. J was trimmed by 2 bases and V by 4 bases; bases with no gene match: 5. This CDR3 region has 15 residues. CDR3 bases: TGCGCCAGCAGCGGAGGACAGGGGGGTAACACTGAAGCTTTCTTT. Translated, it gives CASSGGQGGNTEAFF.

The rearrangement joins TRBV28 to TRBJ1-3, with 8 bases matching TRBD1. V was clipped by 2 bases and J by 3 bases; unmatched bases: 6. The CDR3 covers 16 residues. Germline CDR1 reads MDHEN; CDR2 reads SYDVKM. The CDR3 nucleotides read TGTGCCAGCAGTTTAGCGGACAGGGCGAATGGAAACACCATATATTTT. It translates to CASSLADRANGNTIYF.

The rearrangement uses TRBV5-1 and TRBJ1-1, with a weak D call TRBD1 (6 bases). V dropped 0 bases and J dropped 4 bases, with 13 bases sitting between them. The CDR3 is 15 amino acids. Germline CDR1 is SGHRS and CDR2 is YFSETQ. This CDR3 reads CASSLAGGQVTEAFF. The CDR3 DNA reads as TGCGCCAGCAGCTTGGCCGGGGGGCAGGTCACTGAAGCTTTCTTT.

The J gene is TRBJ2-5, the V gene TRBV4-1, with D possibly being TRBD2 (6 bases). The germline V gene encodes CDR1 MGHRA and CDR2 YSYEKL. V gave up 0 bases and J gave up 5 bases, with 10 bases separating them. This CDR3 has 14 amino acids. CDR3 in DNA: TGCGCCAGCAGCCAAGATTGGGGAGGCGAGACCCAGTACTTC. Translating gives CASSQDWGGETQYF.

The chain uses TRBV10-3 and TRBJ2-7; D gene ambiguous. CDR1 and CDR2 from the germline V gene are ENHRY and SYGVKD. CDR3 length: 15 residues. The ends were cut back, 2 bases at V and 7 bases at J, with 18 bases in the middle. CDR3 sequence (DNA): TGTGCCATCAGTGAGGAACCCGACCGGTATCAGGAGCAGTACTTC. It encodes CAISEEPDRYQEQYF.

This chain connects TRBV28 to TRBJ2-5, with D perhaps matching TRBD1 (6 bases). V lost 4 bases and J 10 bases, leaving 13 bases between the germline ends. Germline CDR1 reads MDHEN; CDR2 reads SYDVKM. The CDR3 has 12 amino acids. The CDR3 DNA reads as TGTGCCAGCAGTTCGGGACAAGCCCGCCAGTACTTC. Amino acids: CASSSGQARQYF. The full variable domain, completed using reference TRBV28 and TRBJ2-5, is DVKVTQSSRYLVKRTGEKVFLECVQDMDHENMFWYRQDPGLGLRLIYFSYDVKMKEKGDIPEGYSVSREKKERFSLILESASTNQTSMYLCASSSGQARQYFGPGTRLLVL.

This clone appeared a few times. The J gene is TRBJ1-4, the V gene TRBV13; D is unresolved. This CDR3 comprises 15 residues. Germline loops: CDR1 PRHDT, CDR2 FYEKMQ (reference sequence). Trimming shortened V by 4 bases and J by 8 bases, and 17 bases separated the two germline ends. CDR3 sequence: CASSSKEPAGEKLFF. CDR3 bases: TGTGCCAGCAGCTCGAAAGAACCGGCTGGGGAAAAACTGTTTTTT. Combining the CDR3 with reference TRBV13 and TRBJ1-4 gives the whole variable domain AAGVIQSPRHLIKEKRETATLKCYPIPRHDTVYWYQQGPGQDPQFLISFYEKMQSDKGSIPDRFSAQQFSDYHSELNMSSLELGDSALYFCASSSKEPAGEKLFFGSGTQLSVL.

V is TRBV5-1 and J is TRBJ1-5; D unresolved. Trimming left V 3 bases short and J 6 bases short, with 16 bases between. The CDR3 runs to 15 residues. Germline V lookup: CDR1 SGHRS, CDR2 YFSETQ. CDR3 bases: TGCGCCAGCAGCTCAGATGCATCACTGGGTCAGCCCCAGCATTTT. It is translated as CASSSDASLGQPQHF.

This rearrangement joins TRBV13 to TRBJ2-7; D is undetermined. The V gene lost 1 base and the J gene lost 3 bases, with 4 bases spanning the gap. This CDR3 is 12 amino acids long. CDR1 PRHDT and CDR2 FYEKMQ come from the germline V gene (reference sequence). The CDR3 protein is CASSLVVYEQYF. The CDR3 bases are TGTGCCAGCAGCTTAGTAGTCTACGAGCAGTACTTC.

V is TRBV10-3 and J is TRBJ2-1; 8 bases are a match to TRBD2. Germline lookup yields CDR1 ENHRY and CDR2 SYGVKD. CDR3 length: 16 amino acids. V shed 0 bases, J shed 4 bases, and the junction held 5 bases outside the gene matches. The CDR3 spells CAISESITSGYNEQFF. The CDR3 bases are TGTGCCATCAGTGAGTCTATAACTAGCGGTTACAATGAGCAGTTCTTC.

The chain has TRBV19 and TRBJ1-2; no definite D call. The CDR3 consists of 13 residues. Germline values: CDR1 LNHDA, CDR2 SQIVND (reference sequence). V was trimmed by 5 bases and J by 0 bases, leaving 7 bases between them. CDR3 sequence: CASSAAANYGYTF. CDR3 DNA: TGTGCCAGTAGTGCCGCAGCTAACTATGGCTACACCTTC.

Worth noting for this clone: Other nucleotide sequences in the sample specify the same CDR3. The rearrangement links TRBV6-1 to TRBJ1-3; D is unresolved. The germline V gene encodes CDR1 MNHNS and CDR2 SASEGT. The CDR3 length is 12 residues. V gave up 2 bases and J gave up 3 bases, with 2 bases separating them. CDR3 nucleotides: TGTGCCAGCAGTGAATATGGAAACACCATATATTTT. Its translation: CASSEYGNTIYF.

The chain has TRBV14 and TRBJ1-2, with D unresolved. V was clipped by 6 bases and J by 1 base, with 18 bases between them. The CDR3 spans 16 residues. Germline loops: CDR1 SGHDN, CDR2 FVKESK. The CDR3 DNA reads as TGTGCCAGCAGTCAAAGGGCGGGCTTCCTTAACTATGGCTACACCTTC. Encoded protein: CASSQRAGFLNYGYTF.

The V and J genes are TRBV4-1 and TRBJ2-6; D might be TRBD1 or TRBD2, each matching 5 bases. Trimming stripped 0 bases from V and 4 bases from J, with 13 bases between. The CDR3 runs 17 residues. In germline, CDR1 is MGHRA, CDR2 YSYEKL. Written as DNA, the CDR3 is TGCGCCAGCAGCCAAGATCGACGGGGCTCCGGGGCCAACGTCCTGACTTTC. Amino acid sequence: CASSQDRRGSGANVLTF.

The chain is built from TRBV18 and TRBJ2-1; the match to TRBD1 covers 7 bases. The germline V gene encodes CDR1 KGHSH and CDR2 LQKENI. J gave up 12 bases and V 0 bases, and 14 bases lay outside the gene matches. This CDR3 region has 16 residues. CDR3 DNA: TGTGCCAGCTCACCACCCGACCGAAGGGACAGCTCAGGGCAGTTCTTC. Its translation is CASSPPDRRDSSGQFF.

V gene TRBV5-1 combines with J gene TRBJ2-5, with a possible D match to TRBD1 (6 bases). The germline CDR1 and CDR2 sequences are SGHRS and YFSETQ. The CDR3 runs 14 residues. V was clipped by 5 bases and J by 2 bases, with 13 bases between them. CDR3 loop: CASRPIGQQETQYF. The CDR3 bases are TGCGCCAGCAGACCGATAGGACAGCAAGAGACCCAGTACTTC.

V and J are TRBV27 and TRBJ2-3; unclear D gene. Trimming removed 8 bases at V and 2 bases at J, with 8 bases between. Per the germline V gene, CDR1 is MNHEY and CDR2 is SMNVEV (reference sequence). The CDR3 is 12 amino acids. CDR3 residues: CASQSNTDTQYF. CDR3 in DNA: TGTGCCAGCCAGTCCAACACAGATACGCAGTATTTT.

V gene TRBV6-1 combines with J gene TRBJ2-7; a weak D match, TRBD1 (5 bases). Trimming took 4 bases from V and 1 from J, leaving 14 bases between them. The CDR3 is 15 amino acids. The germline V gene has CDR1 MNHNS and CDR2 SASEGT. CDR3 coding DNA: TGTGCCAGCAGTGCCTACATGGACAATTCCTACGAGCAGTACTTC. Encoded protein: CASSAYMDNSYEQYF.

The chain joins TRBV4-2 to TRBJ1-4; 7 nucleotides align to TRBD1. The CDR3 runs to 17 residues. J was trimmed by 3 bases and V by 1 base; bases with no gene match: 8. The germline gives CDR1 LGHNA, CDR2 YNFKEQ. CDR3 sequence reads: CASSQAETTGANEKLFF. CDR3 sequence (DNA): TGTGCCAGCAGCCAAGCGGAGACCACAGGGGCTAATGAAAAACTGTTTTTT.